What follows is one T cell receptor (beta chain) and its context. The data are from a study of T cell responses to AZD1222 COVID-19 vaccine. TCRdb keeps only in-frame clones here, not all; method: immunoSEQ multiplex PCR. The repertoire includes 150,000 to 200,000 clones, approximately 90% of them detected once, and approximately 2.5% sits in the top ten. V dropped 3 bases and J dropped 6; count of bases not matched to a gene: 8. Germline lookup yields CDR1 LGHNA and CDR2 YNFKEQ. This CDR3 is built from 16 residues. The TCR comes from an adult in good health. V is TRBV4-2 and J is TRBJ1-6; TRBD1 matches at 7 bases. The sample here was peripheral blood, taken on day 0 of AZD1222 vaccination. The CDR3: CASSQTKGQFNSPLHF. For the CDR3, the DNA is TGTGCCAGCAGCCAGACTAAGGGACAGTTTAATTCACCCCTCCACTTT.